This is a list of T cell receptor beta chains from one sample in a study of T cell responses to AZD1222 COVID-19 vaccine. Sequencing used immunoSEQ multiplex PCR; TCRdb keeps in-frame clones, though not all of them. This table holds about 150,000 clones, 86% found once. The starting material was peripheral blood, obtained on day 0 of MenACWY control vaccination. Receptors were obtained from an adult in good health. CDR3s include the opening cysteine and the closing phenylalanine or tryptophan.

CDR3 protein: CASSLKETQYF
J gene: TRBJ2-5
V gene: TRBV12-3/TRBV12-4

CDR3 protein: CASSYPENTDTQYF
J gene: TRBJ2-3
V gene: TRBV6-6

CDR3 protein: CASSTRGQGVPGELFF
J gene: TRBJ2-2
V gene: TRBV6-2/TRBV6-3

CDR3 protein: CASSTFQGITGNTIYF
J gene: TRBJ1-3
V gene: TRBV2

CDR3 protein: CASSPPTGTNYGYTF
J gene: TRBJ1-2
V gene: TRBV18

CDR3 protein: CASSPRFDSYNSPLHF
J gene: TRBJ1-6
V gene: TRBV18

CDR3 protein: CASRGVGTDTQYF
J gene: TRBJ2-3
V gene: TRBV7-2

CDR3 protein: CASSYGPPNTEAFF
J gene: TRBJ1-1
V gene: TRBV6-5

CDR3 protein: CASSLRQDNTGELFF
J gene: TRBJ2-2
V gene: TRBV5-1

CDR3 protein: CASSLAYRDGYEQYF
J gene: TRBJ2-7
V gene: TRBV5-8

CDR3 protein: CSLWRENIQYF
J gene: TRBJ2-4
V gene: TRBV29-1

CDR3 protein: CASSLGQGKEKLFF
J gene: TRBJ1-4
V gene: TRBV5-1

CDR3 protein: CATSDTRTGWGPQHF
J gene: TRBJ1-5
V gene: TRBV24-1

CDR3 protein: CASSVERNSPLHF
J gene: TRBJ1-6
V gene: TRBV6-4

CDR3 protein: CASSWTGLNEKLFF
J gene: TRBJ1-4
V gene: TRBV7-9

CDR3 protein: CASSLEPGSHGYTF
J gene: TRBJ1-2
V gene: TRBV11-2

CDR3 protein: CASSYGGVLQETQYF
J gene: TRBJ2-5
V gene: TRBV6-6

CDR3 protein: CASSFERGFEKLFF
J gene: TRBJ1-4
V gene: TRBV5-6

CDR3 protein: CASSWTGGNGYTF
J gene: TRBJ1-2
V gene: TRBV3-1/TRBV3-2

CDR3 protein: CASSNTGNLNTEAFF
J gene: TRBJ1-1
V gene: TRBV27

CDR3 protein: CASSFAHERETSGHEQYF
J gene: TRBJ2-7
V gene: TRBV12-1

CDR3 protein: CARGTGTLGPYEQYF
J gene: TRBJ2-7
V gene: TRBV11-3

CDR3 protein: CASSKAEEPGLAGYNEQFF
J gene: TRBJ2-1
V gene: TRBV21-1

CDR3 protein: CASRLGAGGTNSPLHF
J gene: TRBJ1-6
V gene: TRBV2

CDR3 protein: CSVEDPSTGAQHF
J gene: TRBJ1-5
V gene: TRBV29-1

CDR3 protein: CASARQGAQETQYF
J gene: TRBJ2-5
V gene: TRBV2

CDR3 protein: CASSSLGTGELFF
J gene: TRBJ2-2
V gene: TRBV28

CDR3 protein: CASSQGRRSSYNEQFF
J gene: TRBJ2-1
V gene: TRBV7-9